This TCR beta chain was recovered during a study of vaccination and CD4 T cells after COVID-19. The Oncomine TCR Beta short-read assay sequenced DNA from cultured CD4+ T cells. In TCRdb, the PCR reads were re-called with MiXCR into one record per CDR3 protein. The sample comprises over 5,500 distinct CDR3 sequences, about 51% of which are singletons, and roughly 33% rests with the top ten. Described treatment: roughly ten-day PBMC culture with coronavirus spike peptide pools or control peptides (ViraFEST assay). This clonotype was found a few times. Its antigen is still unknown. The sample comprised CD4+ T cells from blood, cultured in vitro. The origin of this receptor is a human donor who had recovered from COVID-19.

The CDR3 here is CASSLEAGGMSFF. CDR3 sequence (DNA): TGTGCCAGCAGCTTAGAGGCAGGGGGTATGTCTTTCTTT. V usage is TRBV7-2 and J usage is TRBJ1-1; TRBD1 matches at 7 bases. Germline values: CDR1 SGHTA, CDR2 FQGNSA. CDR3 length: 13 amino acids. J was trimmed by 12 bases and V by 1 base; bases with no gene match: 8.